This record looks at one T cell receptor beta chain sequence and its context. Its specificity is unknown. These data are taken from a study of T cell responses to AZD1222 COVID-19 vaccine. General study points: Sampled repertoires all dated from after the peak T cell response.

The germline gives CDR1 SGHAT, CDR2 FQDESV (reference sequence). CDR3 size: 16 residues. With 4 bases removed from V and 3 bases from J, the gap between germline ends came to 18 bases. Clones were read by immunoSEQ multiplex PCR, and TCRdb kept only the in-frame ones, dropping some. The sample contains about 110,000 clones, around 93% of which appear only once. This TCR came from an adult who received the AZD1222 COVID-19 vaccine. This chain connects TRBV11-1 to TRBJ1-1; D gene uncertain. This material consisted of peripheral blood, taken 28 days after the second AZD1222 dose. The CDR3 nucleotides read TGTGCCAGCAGCTCCGAGGGTAGGGCTTGGGACACTGAAGCTTTCTTT. Protein product: CASSSEGRAWDTEAFF.